This TCR beta chain was sequenced for a study of beta chain features in type 1 diabetes. Study as a whole: Healthy donors and patients had similar age, gender and cell yields.

V dropped 1 base and J dropped 4 bases, with 4 bases sitting between them. Germline CDR1 reads ENHRY; CDR2 reads SYGVKD. The CDR3 runs to 13 residues. A few counts support this clone. Its antigen is currently unknown. Every single donor gave one heparinised blood draw, and these averaged around 120 mL. It was via CD45RO/CCR7/CD25/CD127/CD95/CD27 that CD4+ naive, central memory, regulatory and stem cell-like memory cells were sorted. Over 95% purity was reached by all sorted populations. Study-wide findings and caveats: Shortening that was moderate but significant affected the TCRB CDR3s of Type 1 diabetes patients in all four CD4+ subsets.

The authors reverse transcribed all of the isolated RNA, so sequencing captured expressed TCRB transcripts. Produced via immunoSEQ multiplex PCR; TCRdb's table is partial and in-frame only. The sample carries hundreds of thousands of clones, approximately 11% recorded once. This chain joins TRBV10-3 and TRBJ2-2; no firm D call. The sequencing sample was made of naive CD4+ T cells from blood. The clonotype comes from a man between 25 and 39 years old with type 1 diabetes. The CDR3 spells CAISEFSTGELFF. As DNA, the CDR3 is TGTGCCATCAGTGAGTTTAGCACCGGGGAGCTGTTTTTT.